One sample yielded the 26 T cell receptor beta chains listed below, sequenced in a study of molecular identifiers for immune sequencing clone quantification. In TCRdb, the PCR reads were re-called with MiXCR into one record per CDR3 protein. The sample has about 640,000 distinct CDR3 sequences, just under 20% seen once. What was sequenced was naive CD8+ T cells from blood, with Jurkat cell RNA spiked in. Subset given: FACS-sorted CD8+CD4-CCR7+CD45RA+ naive T cells. All receptors derive from a human donor in good health. Some libraries in this study had Jurkat cell RNA spiked in.

At least ten counts were recorded for this clonotype. The chain employs TRBV4-3 and TRBJ1-6; D unclear. V gave up 0 bases and J gave up 0 bases, with 9 bases separating them. The germline gives CDR1 LGHNA, CDR2 YSLEER. The CDR3 loop spans 17 amino acids. The CDR3 nucleotides are TGCGCCAGCAGCCAAGAAGAGCAGAGCTCCTATAATTCACCCCTCCACTTT. Protein product: CASSQEEQSSYNSPLHF.

Ten or more counts support this clonotype. Here the CDR3 reads CASSRGQNTGELFF. The CDR3 coding sequence is TGCGCCAGCAGTCGGGGACAGAACACCGGGGAGCTGTTTTTT. This chain connects TRBV5-1 to TRBJ2-2; D possibly corresponds to TRBD1 (6 bases). V was shortened by 5 bases and J by 1 base, with 9 bases between the two germline ends. This CDR3 is built from 14 residues. Per germline, CDR1 SGHRS and CDR2 YFSETQ. Filled out from reference TRBV5-1 and TRBJ2-2, the complete variable domain reads KAGVTQTPRYLIKTRGQQVTLSCSPISGHRSVSWYQQTPGQGLQFLFEYFSETQRNKGNFPGRFSGRQFSNSRSEMNVSTLELGDSALYLCASSRGQNTGELFFGEGSRLTVL.

The gene calls are TRBV14 and TRBJ2-7; 8 nucleotides agree with TRBD1. There are 14 residues in the CDR3. CDR1 and CDR2 from the germline V gene are SGHDN and FVKESK. Unmatched junction bases numbered 6, after V lost 5 bases and J lost 3 bases. The CDR3, as DNA: TGTGCCAGCAGCGACAGGGGTCGTCACTACGAGCAGTACTTC. This translates into CASSDRGRHYEQYF.

With respect to this clonotype: A much bigger clone sits one base away, suggesting this may be a read error. Here the CDR3 omits its conserved ending phenylalanine or tryptophan, so a read error is the likely source. The chain is built from TRBV6-2 or TRBV6-3 and TRBJ2-7; a weak D match, TRBD2 (5 bases). Germline V gives CDR1 MNHEY, CDR2 SVGEGT. The CDR3 has 12 amino acids. Trimming took 7 bases from V and 5 from J, leaving 12 bases between them. The CDR3 loop reads CASNTEVDEQYS. CDR3 nucleotides: TGTGCCAGCAATACGGAGGTCGACGAGCAGTACTCC.

In its sample, this clonotype was seen many times. The V and J genes are TRBV7-3 and TRBJ2-6; the D is unclear. V lost 5 bases and J lost 2, with 10 bases in between. The CDR3 extends over 15 amino acids. Looked up from germline, CDR1 is SGHTA and CDR2 is FQGTGA. In DNA, the CDR3 is TGTGCCAGCAGCGATCCAGTAACTGGGGCCAACGTCCTGACTTTC. As protein: CASSDPVTGANVLTF.

This clonotype was seen many times. This chain uses TRBV28 with TRBJ1-1; D is unresolved. Germline-derived CDR1 and CDR2 are MDHEN and SYDVKM. The CDR3 runs 11 residues. V shed 11 bases and J shed 4 bases, with 11 bases lying between them. The CDR3 is CASGESTEAFF. The CDR3 DNA reads TGTGCCTCCGGTGAAAGCACTGAAGCTTTCTTT.

This clonotype was observed many times. The chain links TRBV2 to TRBJ1-5; D uncertain. Trimming left V 5 bases short and J 0 bases short, with 14 bases between. The CDR3 runs to 16 residues. Germline CDR1 SNHLY, CDR2 FYNNEI. CDR3 amino acids: CASSTPSVRSNQPQHF. In nucleotides, the CDR3 is TGTGCCAGCAGTACCCCTTCAGTCCGTAGCAATCAGCCCCAGCATTTT.

The chain is built from TRBV7-9 and TRBJ2-3, with 7 bases identical to TRBD1. From germline, CDR1 is SEHNR and CDR2 FQNEAQ (reference sequence). With 4 bases clipped from V and 0 bases from J, the junction kept 4 bases outside the gene matches. The CDR3 has 15 residues. CDR3 sequence: CASSYGQASTDTQYF. As DNA, the CDR3 is TGTGCCAGCAGCTATGGACAGGCTAGCACAGATACGCAGTATTTT. Together with reference TRBV7-9 and TRBJ2-3, the CDR3 gives the full variable domain: DTGVSQNPRHKITKRGQNVTFRCDPISEHNRLYWYRQTLGQGPEFLTYFQNEAQLEKSRLLSDRFSAERPKGSFSTLEIQRTEQGDSAMYLCASSYGQASTDTQYFGPGTRLTVL.

This clonotype was recorded many times. The chain employs TRBV21-1 and TRBJ2-3; the D segment call TRBD2 is taken from the table without a DNA check. TRBV21-1 is a pseudogene locus. The length of the CDR3 is 17 residues. Written as DNA, the CDR3 is TGTGCCAGCAGCAAGGCCCGACTAGCGGGGACCACAGATACGCAGTATTTT. Its protein product is CASSKARLAGTTDTQYF.

This clonotype was counted ten times or more. The gene calls are TRBV13 and TRBJ1-1; D not resolved. Trimming left V 0 bases short and J 4 bases short, with 9 bases between. This CDR3 is built from 14 residues. CDR1 and CDR2 from the germline V gene are PRHDT and FYEKMQ (reference sequence). The CDR3 is CASSLGKGLTEAFF. The CDR3 coding sequence is TGTGCCAGCAGCTTAGGGAAAGGCCTCACTGAAGCTTTCTTT.

Only a few counts were recorded for this clonotype. The chain recombines TRBV4-3 with TRBJ2-1; 13 positions match TRBD2. With 6 bases clipped from V and 9 bases from J, the junction kept 8 bases outside the gene matches. CDR1 and CDR2 (germline): LGHNA, YSLEER. This CDR3 comprises 15 residues. This chain's CDR3 is CASRDGLAGEREQFF. CDR3 DNA sequence: TGCGCCAGCAGGGACGGACTAGCGGGAGAACGTGAGCAGTTCTTC.

This clonotype showed up many times. The chain joins TRBV14 to TRBJ2-7; perhaps D is TRBD1 or TRBD2 (5 bases each). Germline V gene lookup returns CDR1 SGHDN and CDR2 FVKESK. Trimming shortened V by 2 bases and J by 0 bases, and 11 bases separated the two germline ends. The CDR3 contains 15 residues. The CDR3 bases are TGTGCCAGCAGCCAATCGAGGGACGGCTCCTACGAGCAGTACTTC. Protein product: CASSQSRDGSYEQYF.

In its sample, this clonotype was seen many times. CDR3 DNA: TGTGCCAGCAGCAGGGACCCATCCTACGAGCAGTACTTC. Its protein is CASSRDPSYEQYF. This chain connects TRBV5-8 to TRBJ2-7, with D possibly being TRBD1 or TRBD2 (5 bases each). V was shortened by 4 bases and J by 1 base, with 9 bases between the two germline ends. The V gene's germline CDR1 is SGHTS and CDR2 YDEGEE. This CDR3 contains 13 residues.

This clonotype was observed many times. The V gene is TRBV7-6, the J gene TRBJ2-2; D not resolved. The V gene lost 6 bases and the J gene lost 3 bases, with 8 bases spanning the gap. Germline V gene lookup returns CDR1 SGHVS and CDR2 FNYEAQ. The CDR3 covers 13 residues. Here the CDR3 DNA reads TGTGCCAGCAGAGACGGTTACACCGGGGAGCTGTTTTTT. It translates to CASRDGYTGELFF.

This clonotype has a count of ten or more. This chain links TRBV28 with TRBJ2-7; D not resolved. Trimming took off 7 bases at V and 3 bases at J, with 16 bases between the two ends. This CDR3 has 14 residues. The germline CDR1 and CDR2 sequences are MDHEN and SYDVKM. CDR3 in amino acids: CASNWGINGYEQYF. In DNA form, the CDR3 reads TGTGCCAGCAACTGGGGTATTAACGGCTACGAGCAGTACTTC.

Concerning this clonotype itself: Since a much larger clone is just one base distant, this may be a read error. DNA of the CDR3: TGTGCCAGCAGAGAACAGGAATTGTTACAAGAGGCCCAGTACTTC. Amino acids: CASREQELLQEAQYF. The chain carries TRBV6-5 and TRBJ2-5, with a possible D match to TRBD1 (5 bases). CDR3 length: 15 residues. Per germline, CDR1 MNHEY and CDR2 SVGAGI.

This clonotype showed up just a few times. This chain joins TRBV2 and TRBJ2-5; D possibly corresponds to TRBD2 (7 bases). Trimming pared 6 bases from V and 5 bases from J, leaving 19 bases between. Germline assignment: CDR1 SNHLY and CDR2 FYNNEI. The CDR3 is 15 residues long. CDR3 DNA: TGTGCCAGCAGGGCCGAGGTGGGGGGGCCGGAGACCCAGTACTTC. Protein sequence: CASRAEVGGPETQYF.

In this sample, this clonotype turned up many times. The gene calls are TRBV4-2 and TRBJ1-1, with 7 nucleotides matching TRBD1. The length of the CDR3 is 15 residues. J gave up 4 bases and V 0 bases, and 5 bases lay outside the gene matches. CDR1 LGHNA and CDR2 YNFKEQ come from the germline V gene. The CDR3 sequence: CASSQDWAGGTEAFF. CDR3 nucleotides: TGTGCCAGCAGCCAAGATTGGGCAGGGGGCACTGAAGCTTTCTTT.

This clonotype was seen many times. The V gene is TRBV25-1, the J gene TRBJ2-7; unclear D gene. This CDR3 comprises 15 residues. Germline CDR1 is MGHDK and CDR2 is SYGVNS. V lost 3 bases to trimming and J lost 1 base, with 13 bases between them. CDR3 in amino acids: CASSDPWADSYEQYF. CDR3 nucleotides: TGTGCCAGCAGTGATCCGTGGGCTGATTCCTACGAGCAGTACTTC.

This clonotype was counted at least ten times. The V gene is TRBV30, the J gene TRBJ2-7, with D tentatively TRBD1 (6 bases). CDR3 length equals 12 residues. Trimming shortened V by 2 bases and J by 4 bases, and 9 bases separated the two germline ends. The germline CDR1 and CDR2 sequences are GTSNPN and SVGIG (reference sequence). The CDR3, as DNA: TGTGCCTGGAGTCGGGACATGTACGAGCAGTACTTC. This codes for CAWSRDMYEQYF.

This sequence joins TRBV19 and TRBJ2-3; TRBD2 matches 8 bases. V shed 3 bases and J 6 bases; nucleotides not matched to a gene: 5. The germline CDR1 and CDR2 sequences are LNHDA and SQIVND (reference sequence). CDR3 length equals 14 residues. The DNA of the CDR3 is TGTGCCAGTAGTATCACTAGCGGCGTGGATACGCAGTATTTT. It is translated as CASSITSGVDTQYF.

At least ten counts were recorded for this clonotype. The chain links TRBV4-3 to TRBJ2-7; no clear D. The ends were cut back, 1 base at V and 6 bases at J, with 16 bases in the middle. The CDR3 length is 15 residues. The germline V gene encodes CDR1 LGHNA and CDR2 YSLEER. The CDR3 sequence is CASSQGWNWNSEQYF. The CDR3 bases are TGCGCCAGCAGCCAAGGTTGGAACTGGAACTCCGAGCAGTACTTC.

This clonotype was counted ten times or more. This chain joins TRBV27 and TRBJ2-2; TRBD1 matches at 9 bases. Losses at the gene ends were 3 bases for V and 2 bases for J; bases not matched to a gene: 7. In germline, CDR1 is MNHEY, CDR2 SMNVEV (reference sequence). The CDR3 length is 17 residues. CDR3 protein: CASSFVGTGHNTGELFF. The CDR3 DNA reads TGTGCCAGCAGTTTTGTTGGGACAGGGCATAACACCGGGGAGCTGTTTTTT.

This clonotype was seen ten or more times. The gene calls are TRBV7-9 and TRBJ2-5; D gene unclear. Trimming left V 6 bases short and J 2 bases short, with 4 bases between. Germline CDR1 SEHNR, CDR2 FQNEAQ (reference sequence). The CDR3 consists of 11 residues. The CDR3, as DNA: TGTGCCAGCAGATCACAAGAGACCCAGTACTTC. Residues: CASRSQETQYF.

The sample holds many counts of this clonotype. V usage is TRBV4-3 and J usage is TRBJ2-5; perhaps TRBD1 as D (5 bases). Per germline, CDR1 LGHNA and CDR2 YSLEER. The V gene lost 0 bases and the J gene lost 5 bases, with 10 bases spanning the gap. The CDR3 extends over 14 amino acids. CDR3 in amino acids: CASSQEQGLETQYF. The DNA for the CDR3 is TGCGCCAGCAGCCAAGAGCAGGGTTTGGAGACCCAGTACTTC.

The table lists this clonotype with a few counts. The rearrangement uses TRBV12-3 or TRBV12-4 and TRBJ1-2, with D perhaps matching TRBD1 (5 bases). V lost 3 bases and J 8 bases, leaving 16 bases between the germline ends. CDR3 length: 14 residues. CDR3 coding DNA: TGTGCCAGCAGTTTCCGGGGCCTAAAGGGCGGCTACACCTTC. Amino acids: CASSFRGLKGGYTF.